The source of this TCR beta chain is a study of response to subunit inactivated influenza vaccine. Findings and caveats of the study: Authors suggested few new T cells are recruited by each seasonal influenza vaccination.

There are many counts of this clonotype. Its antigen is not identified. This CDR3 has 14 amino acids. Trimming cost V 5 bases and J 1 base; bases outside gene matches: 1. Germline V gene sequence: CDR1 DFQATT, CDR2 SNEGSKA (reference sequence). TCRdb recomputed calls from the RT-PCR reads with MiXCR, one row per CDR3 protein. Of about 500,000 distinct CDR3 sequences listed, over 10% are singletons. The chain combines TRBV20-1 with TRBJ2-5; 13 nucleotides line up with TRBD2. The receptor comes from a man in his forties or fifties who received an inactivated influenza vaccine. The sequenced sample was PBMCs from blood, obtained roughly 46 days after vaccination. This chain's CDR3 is CSAGLAGAQETQYF. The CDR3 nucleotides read TGCAGTGCTGGACTAGCGGGGGCCCAAGAGACCCAGTACTTC.